The rows below give T cell receptor beta chains drawn from one sample of a study of vaccination and CD4 T cells after COVID-19. No antigens are known for them. TCRdb ran MiXCR on the PCR reads and lists one entry per CDR3 protein. The data hold nearly 20,000 distinct CDR3 sequences, with 46% observed a single time. Here the sequenced sample was CD4+ T cells from blood, cultured in vitro, taken after SARS-CoV-2 vaccination. These receptors originate from a human donor who had recovered from COVID-19. Both conserved end residues are part of each CDR3. Each record gives: D gene, clone size, V gene, J gene, CDR3 DNA, CDR3 protein. A D gene is named only where the DNA matches it firmly. Some rows mark clone size as missing; the rest say once, few, many or name a class of expanded clone.

>-|few|TRBV6-1|TRBJ2-3
TGTGCCAGCAGTCTAGGGTACGGCACAGATACGCAGTATTTT
CASSLGYGTDTQYF
>TRBD1|medium-sized|TRBV15|TRBJ1-1
TGTGCCACCAGCAGAGGGGACAGGCCGAACATGAACACTGAAGCTTTCTTT
CATSRGDRPNMNTEAFF
>-|few|TRBV15|TRBJ2-3
TGTGCCACCAGATTAAGTAGCACAGATACGCAGTATTTT
CATRLSSTDTQYF
>TRBD1|once|TRBV28|TRBJ2-3
TGTGCCAGCAGCAGGGACAGAAACACAGATACGCAGTATTTT
CASSRDRNTDTQYF
>TRBD2|-|TRBV7-2|TRBJ2-7
TGTGCCAGCAGTCGAGGAGCCCTAGCGGGAAGTACCGAGCAGTACTTC
CASSRGALAGSTEQYF
>-|-|TRBV19|TRBJ1-1
TGTGCCAGTAGTATCATTTTCGGGAACACTGAAGCTTTCTTT
CASSIIFGNTEAFF
>TRBD1|-|TRBV7-2|TRBJ1-6
TGTGCCAGCAGCTTAGCCCCGACAGGGAGAAATTCACCCCTCCACTTT
CASSLAPTGRNSPLHF
>TRBD2|few|TRBV20-1|TRBJ2-1
TGCAGTGCTAGAGATCGGACTAGCGGGAGTCAGTATGAGCAGTTCTTC
CSARDRTSGSQYEQFF
>-|-|TRBV10-3|TRBJ2-3
TGTGCCATCAGTGAGACCGGCTTAACAGATTACACAGATACGCAGTATTTT
CAISETGLTDYTDTQYF
>-|-|TRBV2|TRBJ1-1
TGTGCCAGCAGTCGGGACACGAACACTGAAGCTTTCTTT
CASSRDTNTEAFF
>-|few|TRBV24-1|TRBJ1-5
TGTGCCACCAGTGATGGCGGAGTGGGGAGGCAGCCCCAGCATTTT
CATSDGGVGRQPQHF
>-|-|TRBV12-3/TRBV12-4|TRBJ1-1
TGTGCCAGCGGAGAGGGGGAATCGGTCCATCGGGGCGAAGCTTTCTTT
CASGEGESVHRGEAFF
>TRBD1|-|TRBV7-3|TRBJ1-1
TGTGCCAGCAGCCTCACGACAGGGACTGAAGCTTTCTTT
CASSLTTGTEAFF
>-|-|TRBV7-9|TRBJ1-1
TGTGCCAGCAGCTTAGGTGACCCCAACGGAGGTGAAGCTTTCTTT
CASSLGDPNGGEAFF
>TRBD1|few|TRBV20-1|TRBJ1-2
TGCAGTGCACCTCAGGGGGCACAAGGCTATGGCTACACCTTC
CSAPQGAQGYGYTF
>TRBD2|-|TRBV20-1|TRBJ2-1
TGCAGTGCTAGTAATCTTCTACGGCGGGGGGCTACCTACAATGAGCAGTTCTTC
CSASNLLRRGATYNEQFF
>-|-|TRBV20-1|TRBJ2-7
TGCAGTGCTAGAGTGGGGGGTTTCGACGAGCAGTACTTC
CSARVGGFDEQYF
>-|-|TRBV19|TRBJ2-7
TGTGCCAGTAGTAACACAGGTTACGAGCAGTACTTC
CASSNTGYEQYF
>TRBD1|-|TRBV7-9|TRBJ1-1
TGTGCCAGCAGCTTAGACAGGGGGCGAAAGGCTGAAGCTTTCTTT
CASSLDRGRKAEAFF
>TRBD2|-|TRBV9|TRBJ2-5
TGTGCCAGCAGCGTAGGATCGAGCGGGGGAGGTGAGACCCAGTACTTC
CASSVGSSGGGETQYF
>-|-|TRBV9|TRBJ1-2
TGTGCCAGCAGCGCTGCAAGAGGGGGGTCAGGCTATGGCTACACCTTC
CASSAARGGSGYGYTF
>-|-|TRBV19|TRBJ2-5
TGTGCCAGTAAGGGTCTCATACAGGGAACCCAGTACTTC
CASKGLIQGTQYF
>-|-|TRBV7-2|TRBJ1-1
TGTGCCAGCAGCTCCTGGACAGTCAGTAATCCTGAAGCTTTCTTT
CASSSWTVSNPEAFF
>-|once|TRBV5-4|TRBJ1-2
TGTGCCAGCAGCGCCAGACAGAATTTACCCGGCGGCTACACCTTC
CASSARQNLPGGYTF
>-|-|TRBV27|TRBJ2-7
TGTGCCAGCAGCCGCCACCTCAGAGCGAGTTGGTACTTC
CASSRHLRASWYF
>-|-|TRBV7-3|TRBJ1-1
TGTGCCAGCAGCTTGCGGGCGACTGAAGCTTTCTTT
CASSLRATEAFF
>TRBD2|few|TRBV24-1|TRBJ2-3
TGTGCCACCAGTGATCCCGGGACTAGCGGGGGGAGAAATACGCAGTATTTT
CATSDPGTSGGRNTQYF
>TRBD1|medium-sized|TRBV2|TRBJ2-3
TGTGCCAGCAGTCGGACAGGTGGCACAGATACGCAGTATTTT
CASSRTGGTDTQYF
>-|-|TRBV20-1|TRBJ1-3
TGCAGTGCTAAACAGGACCTTGGAAACACCATATATTTT
CSAKQDLGNTIYF
>TRBD1|-|TRBV2|TRBJ1-1
TGTGCCAGCAGTGATACAGGGGGCGGCGGAGCCACTGAAGCTTTCTTT
CASSDTGGGGATEAFF
>-|few|TRBV7-9|TRBJ1-4
TGTGCCAGCAGCTTAGGGGATCACAGGTCAACTAATGAAAAACTGTTTTTT
CASSLGDHRSTNEKLFF
>-|few|TRBV20-1|TRBJ1-3
TGCAGTGCTAGAGCGGGGACCTCTGGAAACACCATATATTTT
CSARAGTSGNTIYF
>-|-|TRBV6-2/TRBV6-3|TRBJ2-3
TGTGCCAGCAGCATAGCGGAAATAGATACGCAGTATTTT
CASSIAEIDTQYF
>-|few|TRBV20-1|TRBJ2-1
TGCAGTGCTCCAAAGGTCAATGAGCAGTTCTTC
CSAPKVNEQFF
>-|few|TRBV6-1|TRBJ1-1
TGTGCCAGCAGGATAGAGGGGTCCACTGAAGCTTTCTTT
CASRIEGSTEAFF
>TRBD2|few|TRBV6-2/TRBV6-3|TRBJ2-7
TGTGCCAGCAATCGCGCGGGGGGGAGTCAGAGCTCCTACGAGCAGTACTTC
CASNRAGGSQSSYEQYF
>TRBD1|-|TRBV10-3|TRBJ1-2
TGTGCCATCAGATCCGGGACAGGGAAGAATAACTATGGCTACACCTTC
CAIRSGTGKNNYGYTF
>-|-|TRBV5-1|TRBJ1-5
TGCGCCAGCAGCTTGGACGGGAGGCAGCCCCAGCATTTT
CASSLDGRQPQHF
>-|-|TRBV20-1|TRBJ1-1
TGCAGTGCTAGAGTTACCAGCGGTGGGGCACTCATGAACACTGAAGCTTTCTTT
CSARVTSGGALMNTEAFF
>-|-|TRBV11-3|TRBJ2-2
TGTGCCAGCAGCCCTGGACTGGACGGGGAGCTGTTTTTT
CASSPGLDGELFF
>TRBD2|few|TRBV20-1|TRBJ2-3
TGCAGTGCTTGGGGACTAGCGGGAGCAGGAGATACGCAGTATTTT
CSAWGLAGAGDTQYF
>-|-|TRBV7-6|TRBJ1-6
TGTGCCGGCAGCTTATCCGGACGCCTCAATTCACCCCTCCACTTT
CAGSLSGRLNSPLHF
>-|-|TRBV19|TRBJ2-1
TGTGCCAGTAGTATCATTGGCCCGCCGCGGGGCTACAATGAGCAGTTCTTC
CASSIIGPPRGYNEQFF
>-|few|TRBV20-1|TRBJ2-5
TGCAGTGCCATCCCCGGAGGCGAGACCCAGTACTTC
CSAIPGGETQYF
>-|-|TRBV2|TRBJ1-5
TGTGCCAGCAGCGGTAGGGGCAATCAGCCCCAGCATTTT
CASSGRGNQPQHF
>-|-|TRBV7-3|TRBJ2-3
TGTGCCAGCAGCTTAAATAACTATGGCACAGATACGCAGTATTTT
CASSLNNYGTDTQYF
>-|-|TRBV20-1|TRBJ2-1
TGCAGTGCGCCAGACACCCCGGGTTACAATGAGCAGTTCTTC
CSAPDTPGYNEQFF
>-|-|TRBV7-9|TRBJ1-5
TGTGCCAGCAGCGTGGGGGGGGGCGTGGGTCAGCCCCAGCATTTT
CASSVGGGVGQPQHF
>-|-|TRBV20-1|TRBJ1-1
TGCAGTGCTAGAGACAGGATGAACACTGAAGCTTTCTTT
CSARDRMNTEAFF
>TRBD1|few|TRBV28|TRBJ1-2
TGTGCCAGCAGTTCGACAGGGGCACCTAACTATGGCTACACCTTC
CASSSTGAPNYGYTF
>-|-|TRBV25-1|TRBJ2-7
TGTGCCAGCAGTGACAGAGTCCTTTCCTTTGAGCAGTACTTC
CASSDRVLSFEQYF
>-|-|TRBV7-4|TRBJ2-1
TGTGCCAGCAGCGTAGACGAGCAGGGGTGGGATCACAATGAGCAGTTCTTC
CASSVDEQGWDHNEQFF
>TRBD1|-|TRBV18|TRBJ1-2
TGTGCCAGCTCACCGTCCGGACAGGGGTTTGGCTACACCTTC
CASSPSGQGFGYTF
>-|once|TRBV9|TRBJ2-5
TGTGCCAGCAGCGTAGATGGGGGGGACATTGGGACCCAGTACTTC
CASSVDGGDIGTQYF